Given below is one TCR beta chain in context. This receptor's antigen is unknown. No much larger clonotype is one base removed from it; base qualities were not supplied. Counted from cysteine to phenylalanine, this CDR3 has 14 amino acids. The read is trimmed to its CDR3 DNA, 42 bases read in frame from base 1. The V end loses 0 bases and the J end loses 10 bases, and a stretch of 13 bases separates them. The germline V gene provides CDR1 KGHSH and CDR2 LQKENI. These data come from a study of shared clonotypes between healthy human individuals (dated by TCRdb to about 2020). Looking at the study overall: The cohort comprised a couple of women and three men aged 18 to 49 years. To increase sequencing depth and limit assay-specific biases, different laboratories used diverse techniques to prepare libraries and sequence TCR repertoires. Blood TCR repertoires of a handful of healthy adults were deeply sequenced to estimate repertoire size and the extent of clonotype sharing between individuals. For each donor, three plates each were used for CD4 naive and CD4 memory, two plates were used for CD8 naive, and one plate was used for CD8 memory. Per donor, leukapheresis produced somewhere between about 0.85 and 9.5 billion PBMCs. The research as a whole found: Because the study included only a small number of donors, the genetic and exposure-history diversity represented was limited. Sampling was restricted to blood, and TCR repertoires in tissue are likely to differ from TCR repertoires in blood. Higher generation probabilities were observed for clonotypes shared by all four sorted-subset donors than for non-shared clonotypes. Rarefaction of sorted-subset datasets indicated incomplete sequencing despite the large sequencing depth. About 5% of naive CD4, 3.5% of naive CD8, about 2.4% of memory CD4, and less than 0.45% of memory CD8 clonotypes were shared across several donors. Naive subsets generally had larger estimated clonotype richness than memory subsets. Based on pairwise subsampling, the degree of clonotype sharing among donors was expected to be affected by sequencing depth.

The donors were healthy, HIV-negative adults who had no recently reported acute infections or vaccinations. Every donor was a Caucasian adult residing in Nashville, Tennessee, USA. CD4+ T cells were enriched through magnetic negative selection, after which naive cells were positively selected on CD45RA and the remaining negative fraction served as the memory subset. Blood was collected by leukapheresis, and PBMCs were isolated by Ficoll-Histopaque density gradient centrifugation and then cryopreserved in liquid nitrogen vapor phase. Analytical flow cytometry was used to check the purity and quantity of every magnetically sorted T cell population. From each sorted fraction, genomic DNA was isolated and quantified by UV absorbance on a Nanodrop 2000c. TCR CDR3 regions were amplified from genomic DNA by multiplex PCR using the deep immunoSEQ assay. For each cell subset, the extracted genomic DNA was distributed evenly across all wells of several immunoSEQ 96-well plates, and each plate served as one replicate. For sorted subsets, approximately 210 ng genomic DNA, equal to approximately 30,000 T cell genomes, was loaded into each replicate PCR. The purified libraries were quantified using a Qubit 3.0 fluorometer, sized with a Bioanalyzer 2100, and then quantified again using the KAPA Library Quantification kit. Every immunoSEQ 96-well plate was sequenced on a separate single-read 150-cycle Illumina NextSeq 550 flow cell. Concerning the study's data processing: Because the immunoSEQ output held only junctional sequences and lacked quality scores, the filtering could not match the filtering applied to full-length reads. To assign V/J genes and CDR3, sequences were annotated using PyIR, a Python wrapper for IgBLAST v1.9, with IMGT germline references. Reads were filtered out if the reads had weak V/J assignments (E-value above 1e-6), no CDR3, stop codons, out-of-frame junctions, or ambiguous translated residues. V3J clonotypes were defined by identical inferred V gene, J gene, and CDR3 amino acid sequence. Percentage overlap between repertoires was computed as shared unique clonotypes divided by the size of the smaller repertoire. Richness of each repertoire was evaluated using RTK rarefaction, the Chao1 estimator, and Recon v2.1 estimates of unobserved clonotypes. Generation probabilities were computed with OLGA for all TCRbeta clonotypes obtained by the gDNA method from several donors. Sourced from immuneACCESS, this table was stored by TCRdb with only in-frame sequences that have V and J called. A share of the clones is absent; for the studies checked, an unresolved V gene accounts for under half, and the remainder has no known explanation. V, J and clone size reflect that table, while D and trimming were determined from the DNA. The sample table records 2 million to 3 million clones; 93% of these occur just once. Clones ranked in the top ten supply 0.36% of the sample.

Sequenced input: naive CD4+ T cells from PBMCs. The cell subset or site label here, explained by the study, means: CD45RA+ positively selected. The rearrangement joined TRBV18 to TRBJ2-1; the D gene is possibly TRBD2, with 6 bases matching. The origin of this receptor is a man aged 18 to 30 in good health. Some clones in this sample may be carry-over from other donors' samples. The nucleotides are TGTGCCAGCTCACCACCCTCGATAGCGGAAGAGCAGTTCTTC. The translation is CASSPPSIAEEQFF.